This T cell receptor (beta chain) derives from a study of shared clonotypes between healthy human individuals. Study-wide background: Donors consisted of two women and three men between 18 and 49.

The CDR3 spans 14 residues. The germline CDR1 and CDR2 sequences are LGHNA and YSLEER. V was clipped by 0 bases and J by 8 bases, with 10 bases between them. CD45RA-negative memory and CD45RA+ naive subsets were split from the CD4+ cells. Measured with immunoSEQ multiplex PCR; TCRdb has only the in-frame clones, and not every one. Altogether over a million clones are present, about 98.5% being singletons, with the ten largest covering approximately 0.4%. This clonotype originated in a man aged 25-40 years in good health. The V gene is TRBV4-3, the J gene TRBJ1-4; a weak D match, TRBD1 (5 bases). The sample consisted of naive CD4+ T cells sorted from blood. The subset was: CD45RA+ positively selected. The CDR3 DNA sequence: TGCGCCAGCAGCCAAGATAGACAGAGGGAAAAACTGTTTTTT. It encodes CASSQDRQREKLFF.